These 5 T cell receptor beta chains were sequenced from one sample in a study of CD8+ T cells in alopecia areata. Regarding treatment: oral pan-JAK inhibitor, 5-10 mg twice daily. It was cDNA, reverse transcribed from extracted RNA, that served as the sequencing template. The assay was immunoSEQ multiplex PCR, and TCRdb's table has in-frame clones only and misses some. The sample lists tens of thousands of clones; approximately 29% were seen once. The input for sequencing was CD8+ T cells sorted from blood, taken at week 4, from a patient treated with tofacitinib. The source is a human donor with alopecia areata.

The chain carries TRBV29-1 and TRBJ2-7; 10 nucleotides agree with TRBD2. Germline V gene data show CDR1 as SQVTM and CDR2 as ANQGSEA. The J segment lost 10 bases and the V segment lost 0 bases, leaving 6 bases of the junction unmatched. This CDR3 region has 13 residues. CDR3 sequence: CSVEDFSGRVQYF. Here the CDR3 DNA reads TGCAGCGTTGAAGATTTCAGCGGGAGGGTTCAGTACTTC.

This clone is judged medium-sized. The rearrangement uses TRBV2 and TRBJ1-2; D gene ambiguous. The ends were cut back, 3 bases at V and 2 bases at J, with 10 bases in the middle. Germline values: CDR1 SNHLY, CDR2 FYNNEI. The CDR3 sequence is 14 residues long. CDR3 loop: CASSEEDPNYGYTF. CDR3 DNA sequence: TGTGCCAGCAGTGAGGAGGATCCCAACTATGGCTACACCTTC. The full variable domain, completed using reference TRBV2 and TRBJ1-2, is EPEVTQTPSHQVTQMGQEVILRCVPISNHLYFYWYRQILGQKVEFLVSFYNNEISEKSEIFDDQFSVERPDGSNFTLKIRSTKLEDSAMYFCASSEEDPNYGYTFGSGTRLTVV.

There are a few counts of this clone. V is TRBV5-6 and J is TRBJ1-1; D gene uncertain. Germline V CDR1 and CDR2: SGHDT, YYEEEE. The CDR3 extends over 14 amino acids. V lost 4 bases to trimming and J lost 0 bases, with 10 bases between them. The CDR3: CASSPRSVNTEAFF. Written as DNA, the CDR3 is TGTGCCAGCAGCCCAAGAAGCGTGAACACTGAAGCTTTCTTT.

Only a few counts were recorded for this clone. The CDR3: CASSPGWDIQYF. As DNA, the CDR3 is TGTGCCAGCAGCCCAGGGTGGGACATTCAGTACTTC. The rearrangement links TRBV7-9 to TRBJ2-4, with a weak D call TRBD1 (5 bases). Between the trimmed V and J ends, which lost 5 bases and 8 bases, there was a span of 10 bases. The CDR3 sequence is 12 residues long. Germline V gives CDR1 SEHNR, CDR2 FQNEAQ (reference sequence). The whole variable domain, remainder taken from reference TRBV7-9 and TRBJ2-4, is DTGVSQNPRHKITKRGQNVTFRCDPISEHNRLYWYRQTLGQGPEFLTYFQNEAQLEKSRLLSDRFSAERPKGSFSTLEIQRTEQGDSAMYLCASSPGWDIQYFGAGTRLSVL.

The chain is built from TRBV7-3 and TRBJ2-3; perhaps D is TRBD1 or TRBD2 (5 bases each). The CDR3 contains 14 residues. The ends were cut back, 4 bases at V and 4 bases at J, with 12 bases in the middle. CDR1 SGHTA and CDR2 FQGTGA come from the germline V gene. The CDR3 DNA reads TGTGCCAGCAGCTCTATAGGGACGGCAGATACGCAGTATTTT. Protein: CASSSIGTADTQYF. Together with reference TRBV7-3 and TRBJ2-3, the CDR3 gives the full variable domain: GAGVSQTPSNKVTEKGKYVELRCDPISGHTALYWYRQSLGQGPEFLIYFQGTGAADDSGLPNDRFFAVRPEGSVSTLKIQRTERGDSAVYLCASSSIGTADTQYFGPGTRLTVL.